This T cell receptor (beta chain) was identified during a study of blood T cell repertoires in COVID-19. As to this clone: Additional DNA sequences in this sample encode the identical CDR3.

Sequencing used immunoSEQ multiplex PCR; TCRdb keeps in-frame clones, though not all of them. The repertoire includes 300,000 to 400,000 clones, 89% of them detected once, and less than 3.5% sits in the top ten. Germline V lookup: CDR1 KGHDR, CDR2 SFDVKD. This CDR3 is 14 amino acids long. With V trimmed by 3 bases and J by 6 bases, 4 bases remained unmatched. This TCR derives from a woman aged 30 to 39 with COVID-19, enrolled during active disease. This chain connects TRBV24-1 to TRBJ1-2, with 9 nucleotides matching TRBD1. The sample was peripheral blood. The CDR3 reads CATSDQGQGHGYTF. CDR3 DNA sequence: TGTGCCACCAGTGATCAGGGACAGGGTCATGGCTACACCTTC.